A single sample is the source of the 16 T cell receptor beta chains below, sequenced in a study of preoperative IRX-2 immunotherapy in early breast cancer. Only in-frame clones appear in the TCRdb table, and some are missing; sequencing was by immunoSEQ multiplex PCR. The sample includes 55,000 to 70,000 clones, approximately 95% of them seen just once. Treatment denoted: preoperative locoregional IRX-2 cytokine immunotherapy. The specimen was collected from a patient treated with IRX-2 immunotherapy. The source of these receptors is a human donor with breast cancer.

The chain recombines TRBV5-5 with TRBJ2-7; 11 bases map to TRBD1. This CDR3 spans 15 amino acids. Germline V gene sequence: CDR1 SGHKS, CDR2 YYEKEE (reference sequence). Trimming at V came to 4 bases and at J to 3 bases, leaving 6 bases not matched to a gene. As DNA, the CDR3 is TGTGCCAGCAGCAATGGGACAGGGGGGCACTACGAGCAGTACTTC. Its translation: CASSNGTGGHYEQYF.

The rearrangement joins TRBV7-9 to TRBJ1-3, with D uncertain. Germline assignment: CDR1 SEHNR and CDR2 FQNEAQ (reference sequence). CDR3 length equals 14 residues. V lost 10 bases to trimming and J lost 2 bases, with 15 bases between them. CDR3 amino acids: CAIPPLNPGNTIYF. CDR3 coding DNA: TGTGCCATCCCGCCCCTGAACCCTGGAAACACCATATATTTT.

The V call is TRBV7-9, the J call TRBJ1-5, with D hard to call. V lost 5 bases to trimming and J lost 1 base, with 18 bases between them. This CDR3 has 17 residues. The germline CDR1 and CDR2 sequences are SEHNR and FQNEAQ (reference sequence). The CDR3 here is CASSPSSRGGSNQPQHF. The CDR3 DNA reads TGTGCCAGCAGCCCTTCTAGTCGGGGAGGGAGCAATCAGCCCCAGCATTTT.

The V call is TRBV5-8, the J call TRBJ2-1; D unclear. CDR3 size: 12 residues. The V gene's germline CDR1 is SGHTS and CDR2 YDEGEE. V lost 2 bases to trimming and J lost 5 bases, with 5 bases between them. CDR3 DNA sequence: TGTGCCAGCAGCTTTAAAAACAATGAGCAGTTCTTC. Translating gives CASSFKNNEQFF.

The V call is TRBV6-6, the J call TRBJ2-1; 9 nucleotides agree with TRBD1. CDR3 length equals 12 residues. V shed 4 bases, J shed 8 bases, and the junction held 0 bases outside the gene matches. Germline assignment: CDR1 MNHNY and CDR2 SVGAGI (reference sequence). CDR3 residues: CASSWTGDEQFF. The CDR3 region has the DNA TGTGCCAGCAGTTGGACAGGGGATGAGCAGTTCTTC.

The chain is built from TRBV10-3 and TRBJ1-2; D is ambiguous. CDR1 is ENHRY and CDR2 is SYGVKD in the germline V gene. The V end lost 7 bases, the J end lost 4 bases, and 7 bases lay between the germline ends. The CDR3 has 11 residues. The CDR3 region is CAIIGSYGYTF. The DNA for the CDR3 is TGTGCCATCATTGGATCCTATGGCTACACCTTC.

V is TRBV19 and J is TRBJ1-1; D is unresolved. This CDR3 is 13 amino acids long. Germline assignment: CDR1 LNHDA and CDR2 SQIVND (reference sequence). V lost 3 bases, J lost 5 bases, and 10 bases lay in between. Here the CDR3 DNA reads TGTGCCAGTAGTATTTCAGGTGAAACTGAAGCTTTCTTT. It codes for CASSISGETEAFF. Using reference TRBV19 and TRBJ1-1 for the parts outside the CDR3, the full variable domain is DGGITQSPKYLFRKEGQNVTLSCEQNLNHDAMYWYRQDPGQGLRLIYYSQIVNDFQKGDIAEGYSVSREKKESFPLTVTSAQKNPTAFYLCASSISGETEAFFGQGTRLTVV.

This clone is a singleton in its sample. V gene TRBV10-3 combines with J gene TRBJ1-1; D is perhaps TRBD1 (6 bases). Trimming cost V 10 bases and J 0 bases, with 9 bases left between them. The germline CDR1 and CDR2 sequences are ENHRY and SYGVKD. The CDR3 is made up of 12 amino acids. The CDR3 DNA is TGTGCCACGGAGGGGGTGAACACTGAAGCTTTCTTT. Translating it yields CATEGVNTEAFF.

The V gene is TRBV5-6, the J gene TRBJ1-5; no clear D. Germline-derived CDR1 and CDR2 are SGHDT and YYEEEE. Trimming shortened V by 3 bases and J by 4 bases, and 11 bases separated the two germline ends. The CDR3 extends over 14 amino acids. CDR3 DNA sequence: TGTGCCAGCAGCTCCCTGGCGGGGAATCAGCCCCAGCATTTT. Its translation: CASSSLAGNQPQHF.

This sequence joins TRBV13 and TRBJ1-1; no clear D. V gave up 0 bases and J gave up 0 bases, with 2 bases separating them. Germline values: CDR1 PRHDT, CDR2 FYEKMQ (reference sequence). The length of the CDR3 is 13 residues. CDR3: CASSLGMNTEAFF. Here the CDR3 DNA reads TGTGCCAGCAGCTTAGGAATGAACACTGAAGCTTTCTTT.

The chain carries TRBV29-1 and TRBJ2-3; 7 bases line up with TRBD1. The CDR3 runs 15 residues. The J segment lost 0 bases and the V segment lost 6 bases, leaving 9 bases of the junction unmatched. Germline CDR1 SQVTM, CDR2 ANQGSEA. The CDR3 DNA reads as TGCAGCGTGGGACAGATGATCGTCAGCACAGATACGCAGTATTTT. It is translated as CSVGQMIVSTDTQYF.

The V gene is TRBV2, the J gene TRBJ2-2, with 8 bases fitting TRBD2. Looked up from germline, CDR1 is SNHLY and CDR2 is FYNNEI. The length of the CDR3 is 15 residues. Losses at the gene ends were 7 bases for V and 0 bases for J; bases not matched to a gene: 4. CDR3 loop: CASNGGGSNTGELFF. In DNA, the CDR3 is TGTGCCAGCAACGGCGGGGGGTCGAACACCGGGGAGCTGTTTTTT.

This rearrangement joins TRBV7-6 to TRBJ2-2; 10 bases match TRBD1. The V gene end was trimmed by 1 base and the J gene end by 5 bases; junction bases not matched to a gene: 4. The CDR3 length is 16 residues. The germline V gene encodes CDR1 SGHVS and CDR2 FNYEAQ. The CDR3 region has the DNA TGTGCCAGCAGCTTAGGGGGGACAGGGGATACCGGGGAGCTGTTTTTT. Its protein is CASSLGGTGDTGELFF.

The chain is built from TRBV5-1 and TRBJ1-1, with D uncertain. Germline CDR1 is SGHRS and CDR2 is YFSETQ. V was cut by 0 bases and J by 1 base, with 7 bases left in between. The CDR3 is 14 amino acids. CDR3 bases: TGCGCCAGCAGCTTGGACGGCGGGAACACTGAAGCTTTCTTT. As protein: CASSLDGGNTEAFF.

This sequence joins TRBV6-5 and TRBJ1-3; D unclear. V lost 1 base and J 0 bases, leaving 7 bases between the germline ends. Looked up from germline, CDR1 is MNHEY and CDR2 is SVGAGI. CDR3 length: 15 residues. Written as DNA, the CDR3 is TGTGCCAGCAGTTACTTGGGAAGCTCTGGAAACACCATATATTTT. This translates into CASSYLGSSGNTIYF.

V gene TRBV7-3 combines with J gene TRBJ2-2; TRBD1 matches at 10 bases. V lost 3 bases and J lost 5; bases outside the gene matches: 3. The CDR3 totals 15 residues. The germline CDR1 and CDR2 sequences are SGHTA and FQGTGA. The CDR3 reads CASSFGTGVTGELFF. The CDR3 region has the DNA TGTGCCAGCAGCTTCGGGACAGGGGTAACCGGGGAGCTGTTTTTT.